Described below is a single T cell receptor (beta chain) sequence and its context. What it binds is unknown. This sample was included in a study of cytomegalovirus exposure and HLA in healthy donors. Regarding the study as a whole: Rare TCR sequences predominated, though certain public TCRs were found in many donors. A few chains linked to CMV were shown in vitro to be specific for CMV antigens.

13 Jbeta primers and 60 Vbeta primers were used for the PCR. TCRdb's copy holds only in-frame clones and misses some; the assay was immunoSEQ multiplex PCR. The sample has 150,000 to 200,000 clones, 85% seen once. The CDR3 extends over 16 amino acids. With 4 bases removed from V and 3 bases from J, the gap between germline ends came to 18 bases. Germline V gene lookup returns CDR1 SGHTA and CDR2 FQGNSA. Specimen: PBMCs. The clonotype comes from a woman between 45 and 60 years old in good health and CMV-seronegative. J is TRBJ1-1 and V is TRBV7-2, with D maybe TRBD1 (5 bases). The CDR3 spells CASSWGRTGGDTEAFF. The CDR3 bases are TGTGCCAGCAGCTGGGGGAGAACAGGCGGGGACACTGAAGCTTTCTTT.